This T cell receptor beta chain was observed in a study of metastatic and nonmetastatic thyroid tumors (dated by TCRdb to the early 2020s). The study in broad terms: For patients with malignant and with benign thyroid disease, the researchers compared repertoires between peripheral blood samples and tumor or nodule tissue samples. What the authors observed across the whole study: TCR beta diversity was reported as significantly higher in malignant tumors than in benign nodules, in both blood and tumor samples.

This clone was detected ten times or more. Its antigen remains unidentified. Nothing much larger sits one base from this clone, and base qualities are not available. CDR1 and CDR2 (MRHNA, SNTAGT) derive from the germline V gene. From cysteine to phenylalanine, the CDR3 is 14 amino acids long. Only the CDR3 portion is preserved as DNA: 42 bases, with reading frame beginning at the first base. V loses 2 bases, J loses 3 bases, and the germline ends lie 11 bases apart. No patient had received any treatment before thyroid surgery. The study retrospectively analysed patient clinical samples collected from the early 2010s to the late 2010s using T-cell receptor beta sequencing. Library preparation used PCR. The sequencer listed for this sample is Illumina HiSeq 4000. High-throughput sequencing was used to profile the CDR3 region of the TCR beta-chain in every patient. On the authors' methods: CDR3 differences across clinicopathological groups were used to build a classifier for discriminating distant-metastatic papillary thyroid cancer patients. The Shannon index was used to assess repertoire diversity, and the Morisita-Horn index was used to assess tumor-blood repertoire similarity. TCRdb reprocessing: public reads trimmed at Q25 with fastp, clones called with MiXCR, in-frame beta chains kept. It is TCRdb's table, rather than the study itself, that gives the V and J calls and clone size. Present in this sample are under 20,000 clones, under 30% of which were seen just once. The ten largest make up roughly a quarter of the sample.

The chain employs TRBV6-4 and TRBJ2-7, with the identity of the D gene unclear. Sequencing used tumor tissue. The receptor's source is a male donor with papillary thyroid cancer or a benign thyroid nodule (not recorded which). Some clones in this sample may be carry-over from other donors' samples. The nucleotide sequence is TGTGCCAGCAGTGACCTCAAGCAGGTCTACGAGCAGTACTTC. Protein translation: CASSDLKQVYEQYF.